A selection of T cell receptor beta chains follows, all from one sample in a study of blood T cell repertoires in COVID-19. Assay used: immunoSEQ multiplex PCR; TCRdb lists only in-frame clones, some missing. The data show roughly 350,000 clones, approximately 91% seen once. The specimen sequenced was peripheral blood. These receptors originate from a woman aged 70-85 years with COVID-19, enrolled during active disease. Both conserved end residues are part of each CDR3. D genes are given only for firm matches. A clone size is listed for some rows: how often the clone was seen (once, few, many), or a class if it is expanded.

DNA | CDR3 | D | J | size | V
TGTGCCAGCTCACCCTCAGGGCTTTTAGGTCGGGAGCAGTACTTC | CASSPSGLLGREQYF | - | TRBJ2-7 | - | TRBV18
TGTGCCACCGACAGGGGTGGTAGCACAGATACGCAGTATTTT | CATDRGGSTDTQYF | TRBD1 | TRBJ2-3 | - | TRBV30
TGTGCCAGCAGCCGCCCGGGAGGCTACACCTTC | CASSRPGGYTF | - | TRBJ1-2 | - | TRBV6-2/TRBV6-3
TGTGCCAGCAGTCGCGGACAGGGAGGAGGCGAAAAACTGTTTTTT | CASSRGQGGGEKLFF | TRBD1 | TRBJ1-4 | - | TRBV6-5
TGTGCCAGCAGGCCCGGACAGTACTACGAGCAGTACTTC | CASRPGQYYEQYF | - | TRBJ2-7 | - | TRBV6-5
TGTGCCTGGAGTGTACGAGGACTTTGGAACGAGCAGTACTTC | CAWSVRGLWNEQYF | - | TRBJ2-7 | once | TRBV30
TGTGCCAGCAGCCAGGGACTATCCCTATACGAGCAGTACTTC | CASSQGLSLYEQYF | TRBD2 | TRBJ2-7 | - | TRBV11-2
TGTGCCAGCAGCTCGGACAGGCGATACGAGCAGTACTTC | CASSSDRRYEQYF | TRBD1 | TRBJ2-7 | - | TRBV7-2
TGCGCCAGCAGCCAAGACCAGGGGGGATCCTACGAGCAGTACTTC | CASSQDQGGSYEQYF | - | TRBJ2-7 | - | TRBV4-1
TGTGCCAGCAGCCAAAAGCGGGGGGGTTCGGGTACGCAGTATTTT | CASSQKRGGSGTQYF | TRBD2 | TRBJ2-3 | - | TRBV3-1/TRBV3-2
TGCGCCAGCAGCCCGTCGGGACAGAGGACGAACACTGAAGCTTTCTTT | CASSPSGQRTNTEAFF | TRBD1 | TRBJ1-1 | - | TRBV5-1
TGTGCCAGCTCCCAAACCGGGACTGGGAAGGCTGAAGCTTTCTTT | CASSQTGTGKAEAFF | - | TRBJ1-1 | few | TRBV18
TGTGCCAGCAGTTTAGAACTAAATGAAAAACTGTTTTTT | CASSLELNEKLFF | - | TRBJ1-4 | once | TRBV12-3/TRBV12-4
TGTGCCACCCAAACCAACAGGGTTCGTTCTGGCTACACCTTC | CATQTNRVRSGYTF | - | TRBJ1-2 | - | TRBV19
TGTGCCGGGGGGAGACTTTTAACCCCTGGAAACACCATATATTTT | CAGGRLLTPGNTIYF | - | TRBJ1-3 | - | TRBV21-1
TGTGCCATCAGTAGGGAGTCCACTGAAGCTTTCTTT | CAISRESTEAFF | - | TRBJ1-1 | - | TRBV10-3
TGTGCCAGCAACCAGGGCCACTTCCAGGAAAAACTGTTTTTT | CASNQGHFQEKLFF | - | TRBJ1-4 | - | TRBV5-6
TGTGCCAGCAGCTTGGTTCGGGGGAGTAACACCGGGGAGCTGTTTTTT | CASSLVRGSNTGELFF | - | TRBJ2-2 | - | TRBV5-6
TGTGCCAGCTCTCTCGGACTAGCGGGGGGTCTCGTCCAGTACTTC | CASSLGLAGGLVQYF | TRBD2 | TRBJ2-5 | - | TRBV18
TGTGCCAGCAGGGAAGACAGGTCCTACGAGCAGTACTTC | CASREDRSYEQYF | - | TRBJ2-7 | - | TRBV7-8
TGTGCCAGCAGTGCGGACAGGGCTAACTATGGCTACACCTTC | CASSADRANYGYTF | TRBD1 | TRBJ1-2 | - | TRBV2
TGTGCCAGCAGCTTAGCGGGCAGAAATCAGCCCCAGCATTTT | CASSLAGRNQPQHF | - | TRBJ1-5 | - | TRBV7-8
TGTGCCATCAGTGAGCCAGGACTAGCTAGCGATGAGCAGTTCTTC | CAISEPGLASDEQFF | TRBD2 | TRBJ2-1 | - | TRBV10-3
TGCGCCAGCAGCCCCATGGACAGTCCTCATGAAGCTTTCTTT | CASSPMDSPHEAFF | - | TRBJ1-1 | - | TRBV5-1
TGTGCCAGCAGCGCCCTGACATTTTTTGAAAAACTGTTTTTT | CASSALTFFEKLFF | - | TRBJ1-4 | once | TRBV2
TGTGCCTCCGGAGGGCGCTCAGGAAACACCATATATTTT | CASGGRSGNTIYF | - | TRBJ1-3 | - | TRBV7-2
TGTGCCAGCAGCTTAGTTACTAGCGGGGTTTACGTCGGGGAGCTGTTTTTT | CASSLVTSGVYVGELFF | TRBD2 | TRBJ2-2 | - | TRBV11-2
TGTGCCAGCAGTTCTATTCGGGGGGCATATGAAAAACTGTTTTTT | CASSSIRGAYEKLFF | - | TRBJ1-4 | - | TRBV11-2
TGTGCCAGCAGCCCGCCCGGGAGTGTGAGCTCCTACGAGCAGTACTTC | CASSPPGSVSSYEQYF | - | TRBJ2-7 | - | TRBV7-9
TGTGCCAGCAGCGAAACATCGACAGGGAGTATTGGCTACACCTTC | CASSETSTGSIGYTF | TRBD1 | TRBJ1-2 | - | TRBV7-2
TGTGCCAGCAGCTTGGGGGGGTCTGGAAACACCATATATTTT | CASSLGGSGNTIYF | - | TRBJ1-3 | - | TRBV7-6
TGTGCCAGCAGCACGCCGGGACTCCCCTACGAGCAGTACTTC | CASSTPGLPYEQYF | - | TRBJ2-7 | - | TRBV28
TGTGCCAGCAGCTTTTCGGGGGGCCTACAAGAGACCCAGTACTTC | CASSFSGGLQETQYF | - | TRBJ2-5 | - | TRBV7-3
TGTGCCAGCAGCTTTGGGCGCCAAGAGACCCAGTACTTC | CASSFGRQETQYF | - | TRBJ2-5 | - | TRBV11-2
TGTGCTAGTGGTTTGTCCACCGGGACAGGTTATAATGAAAAACTGTTTTTT | CASGLSTGTGYNEKLFF | TRBD1 | TRBJ1-4 | few | TRBV12-5
TGTGCCAGCACCGACCGGCAGGGGGTCTACGAGCAGTACTTC | CASTDRQGVYEQYF | TRBD1 | TRBJ2-7 | - | TRBV28
TGTGCCAGCAGTCCCGGGACAGGACCAACTAATGAAAAACTGTTTTTT | CASSPGTGPTNEKLFF | TRBD1 | TRBJ1-4 | - | TRBV28
TGTGCCAGCAGCGCGGGACTAGCGGGCAACTATGGCTACACCTTC | CASSAGLAGNYGYTF | - | TRBJ1-2 | once | TRBV7-3
TGTGCCAGCAGCCCCTCGAGGGGGACCACAGATACGCAGTATTTT | CASSPSRGTTDTQYF | - | TRBJ2-3 | - | TRBV13
TGTGCCAGTACAATTTCGGACACTTACTATGGCTACACCTTC | CASTISDTYYGYTF | - | TRBJ1-2 | - | TRBV19
TGTGCCAGCCGGACAGGGACCTCTGGAAACACCATATATTTT | CASRTGTSGNTIYF | TRBD1 | TRBJ1-3 | - | TRBV2
TGTGCCAGTAGTATGACTAGGGGCACAGATACGCAGTATTTT | CASSMTRGTDTQYF | - | TRBJ2-3 | - | TRBV19
TGTGCCAGCAGTCCGGTGGGGACTAGCGGGGGAAGCAATGAGCAGTTCTTC | CASSPVGTSGGSNEQFF | TRBD2 | TRBJ2-1 | - | TRBV9
TGCGCCAGCAGCCCGTTGACAGGGTTGGACACTGAAGCTTTCTTT | CASSPLTGLDTEAFF | TRBD1 | TRBJ1-1 | - | TRBV5-1
TGTGCCAGCAGGAGGGTGGGGAACACTGAAGCTTTCTTT | CASRRVGNTEAFF | - | TRBJ1-1 | - | TRBV11-2
TGTGCCTGGAGTCCGAGGGGGAGAGCTAATGAAAAACTGTTTTTT | CAWSPRGRANEKLFF | - | TRBJ1-4 | - | TRBV30
TGTCCCAGCAGCTTGGCCCTAGCGGGGGGTTTGGGGGAGCAGTTCTTC | CPSSLALAGGLGEQFF | TRBD2 | TRBJ2-1 | - | TRBV5-6
TGTGCCAGCAGTACCCGGGACACCGGGGAGCTGTTTTTT | CASSTRDTGELFF | - | TRBJ2-2 | - | TRBV6-2/TRBV6-3
TGTGCCAGTAGTCTCGCACGCAGGGGCGATCAGCCCCAGCATTTT | CASSLARRGDQPQHF | - | TRBJ1-5 | - | TRBV19
TGTGCCAGCAGCCAGCGGACAGGGAACTATGGCTACACCTTC | CASSQRTGNYGYTF | TRBD1 | TRBJ1-2 | - | TRBV3-1/TRBV3-2
TGTGCCAGCAGTCCAAGGGGACAGGGGAACTATGGCTACACCTTC | CASSPRGQGNYGYTF | TRBD1 | TRBJ1-2 | - | TRBV27
TGTGCCAGCAGTATCACAGGGCCTCCTAACTATGGCTACACCTTC | CASSITGPPNYGYTF | - | TRBJ1-2 | - | TRBV27
TGTGCCAGCAGCCAAACAGGGAATCAGCCCCAGCATTTT | CASSQTGNQPQHF | - | TRBJ1-5 | - | TRBV6-5
TGTGCCAGCAGCTTAGGGGGGGGCGGCTACGAGCAGTACTTC | CASSLGGGGYEQYF | - | TRBJ2-7 | - | TRBV7-2
TGCGCCAGCAGCGTACAGGGCTCTGGGGCCAACGTCCTGACTTTC | CASSVQGSGANVLTF | - | TRBJ2-6 | - | TRBV5-1
TGTGCCACCAGTCTCCACCCCGTCTATACGCTTCGAACCGGGGAGCTGTTTTTT | CATSLHPVYTLRTGELFF | - | TRBJ2-2 | - | TRBV24-1
TGTGCCAGGGCCGGGACTGTTTCAAATACGCAGTATTTT | CARAGTVSNTQYF | - | TRBJ2-3 | - | TRBV5-4